These 6 T cell receptor beta chains share one sample of origin, sequenced in a study of T cells in localized non-small cell lung cancer. The repertoire was sequenced with immunoSEQ multiplex PCR; TCRdb's copy has only in-frame clones and lacks some. The sample records about 52,000 clones, around three quarters being singletons. The specimen comprised PBMCs, sampled before any cancer treatment. These receptor sequences come from a woman aged 40-70 years with stage II lung adenocarcinoma.

The rearrangement joins TRBV5-1 to TRBJ2-1; TRBD1 agrees at 9 bases. Trimming removed 3 bases from V and 5 bases from J; junction bases left unmatched: 3. Germline CDR1 SGHRS, CDR2 YFSETQ. This CDR3 has 14 amino acids. The CDR3 coding sequence is TGCGCCAGCAGCTCGGGACAGGGACACAATGAGCAGTTCTTC. Protein: CASSSGQGHNEQFF.

V is TRBV10-3 and J is TRBJ2-7, with D perhaps matching TRBD1 (6 bases). Germline-derived CDR1 and CDR2 are ENHRY and SYGVKD. The CDR3 consists of 13 residues. V lost 6 bases and J lost 2, with 11 bases in between. The CDR3 DNA is TGTGCCATCAGCCGACAGGCTACCTACGAGCAGTACTTC. Its protein product is CAISRQATYEQYF.

CDR3 sequence: CASSPGWGQEDTQYF. Written as DNA, the CDR3 is TGTGCCAGCAGCCCCGGGTGGGGGCAAGAAGATACGCAGTATTTT. This rearrangement joins TRBV5-8 to TRBJ2-3, with a weak D call TRBD1 (6 bases). The CDR3 covers 15 residues. Looked up from germline, CDR1 is SGHTS and CDR2 is YDEGEE. Trimming stripped 4 bases from V and 5 bases from J, with 17 bases between.

The V call is TRBV6-5, the J call TRBJ1-1; 8 bases map to TRBD1. From germline, CDR1 is MNHEY and CDR2 SVGAGI. The CDR3 length is 12 residues. V was pared by 5 bases and J by 7 bases, with 3 bases of the junction left unmatched. Here the CDR3 DNA reads TGTGCCAGCAGTCTCGGACAGGGTGAAGCTTTCTTT. Protein: CASSLGQGEAFF.

The V gene is TRBV6-6, the J gene TRBJ1-1; a possible D gene is TRBD1 (5 bases). V lost 0 bases, J lost 6 bases, and 8 bases lay in between. The CDR3 contains 13 residues. Looked up from germline, CDR1 is MNHNY and CDR2 is SVGAGI (reference sequence). CDR3 coding DNA: TGTGCCAGCAGTTACTCGCAGGGACCTGAAGCTTTCTTT. Protein sequence: CASSYSQGPEAFF.

This chain connects TRBV7-3 to TRBJ2-7; either TRBD1 or TRBD2 may supply D (5 bases each). CDR3 length equals 14 residues. The ends were cut back, 2 bases at V and 2 bases at J, with 10 bases in the middle. Germline V gene data show CDR1 as SGHTA and CDR2 as FQGTGA. The CDR3 DNA follows: TGTGCCAGCAGCTTAGGACCGGGGCCCTACGAGCAGTACTTC. It translates to CASSLGPGPYEQYF.